These 10 T cell receptor beta chains were all obtained from the same sample, sequenced in a study of cytomegalovirus exposure and HLA in healthy donors (dated by TCRdb to between 2016 and 2019). The protocol used for the library was the immunoSEQ multiplex PCR assay. For the multiplex PCR, a mixture combining 60 forward primers for TCR Vbeta segments and 13 reverse primers for TCR Jbeta segments was used. Here the immuneACCESS table is served through TCRdb, limited to in-frame sequences with V and J called. Missing clones are a known gap in these copies; in checked studies unresolved V genes cover under half, and the rest lacks a known reason. The table for this sample lists roughly 110,000 clones; about 71% of them were counted only once. The ten largest account for 0.79% of the sample. What was sequenced was PBMCs. These receptors were obtained from a boy between 10 and 17 years old in good health and CMV-seronegative.

The rearrangement uses TRBV5-1 and TRBJ2-2, with D maybe TRBD1 (5 bases). V dropped 1 base and J dropped 1 base, with 11 bases sitting between them. This CDR3 comprises 16 residues. Germline-derived CDR1 and CDR2 are SGHRS and YFSETQ. The DNA for the CDR3 is TGCGCCAGCAGCTTGTACGCAGGGATGAACACCGGGGAGCTGTTTTTT. Translating gives CASSLYAGMNTGELFF. Complete variable domain (other parts from reference TRBV5-1 and TRBJ2-2): KAGVTQTPRYLIKTRGQQVTLSCSPISGHRSVSWYQQTPGQGLQFLFEYFSETQRNKGNFPGRFSGRQFSNSRSEMNVSTLELGDSALYLCASSLYAGMNTGELFFGEGSRLTVL.

The chain is built from TRBV11-1 and TRBJ2-1, with 11 nucleotides matching TRBD1. This CDR3 spans 15 amino acids. Unmatched junction bases numbered 3, after V lost 3 bases and J lost 5 bases. CDR1 and CDR2 from the germline V gene are SGHAT and FQDESV (reference sequence). The CDR3 here is CASSLGDRGNNEQFF. CDR3 nucleotide sequence: TGTGCCAGCAGCTTGGGGGACAGGGGGAACAATGAGCAGTTCTTC.

This sequence joins TRBV28 and TRBJ2-7; possibly TRBD2 for D (5 bases). Germline V gene lookup returns CDR1 MDHEN and CDR2 SYDVKM. V lost 5 bases and J 5 bases, leaving 34 bases between the germline ends. The CDR3 loop spans 20 amino acids. The CDR3: CASSPGGLTSWRVGWDEQYF. CDR3 nucleotide sequence: TGTGCCAGCAGTCCAGGCGGGTTAACTAGTTGGCGGGTGGGTTGGGACGAGCAGTACTTC.

This clone showed up just a few times. The gene calls are TRBV10-3 and TRBJ2-7, with 9 nucleotides matching TRBD1. Losses at the gene ends were 3 bases for V and 1 base for J; bases not matched to a gene: 4. The germline V gene has CDR1 ENHRY and CDR2 SYGVKD. This CDR3 has 15 residues. CDR3 in DNA: TGTGCCATCAGTGACCTGACAGGGGGATCCTACGAGCAGTACTTC. As protein: CAISDLTGGSYEQYF.

The gene calls are TRBV5-1 and TRBJ2-7; 9 nucleotides line up with TRBD2. The CDR3 runs to 16 residues. Unmatched junction bases numbered 9, after V lost 0 bases and J lost 5 bases. Germline V gives CDR1 SGHRS, CDR2 YFSETQ. This CDR3 reads CASSLEGSGSIDEQYF. CDR3 coding DNA: TGCGCCAGCAGCTTGGAGGGTAGCGGGAGCATCGACGAGCAGTACTTC.

The chain joins TRBV5-4 to TRBJ2-3; maybe TRBD2 (6 bases). With 0 bases removed from V and 0 bases from J, the gap between germline ends came to 11 bases. Germline assignment: CDR1 SGHNT and CDR2 YYREEE (reference sequence). The CDR3 length is 16 residues. The CDR3, as DNA: TGTGCCAGCAGCTTGGAGGGACTCGGAAGCACAGATACGCAGTATTTT. This translates into CASSLEGLGSTDTQYF.

In its sample, this clone was seen a few times. The chain combines TRBV5-6 with TRBJ1-1, with unresolved D. Between the trimmed V and J ends, which lost 2 bases and 5 bases, there was a span of 16 bases. There are 15 residues in the CDR3. Germline V gene data show CDR1 as SGHDT and CDR2 as YYEEEE. CDR3 bases: TGTGCCAGCAGCTTAAGTTCACGCGGCGGGACTGAAGCTTTCTTT. The encoded protein is CASSLSSRGGTEAFF. The whole variable domain, remainder taken from reference TRBV5-6 and TRBJ1-1, is DAGVTQSPTHLIKTRGQQVTLRCSPKSGHDTVSWYQQALGQGPQFIFQYYEEEERQRGNFPDRFSGHQFPNYSSELNVNALLLGDSALYLCASSLSSRGGTEAFFGQGTRLTVV.

The V gene is TRBV28, the J gene TRBJ2-6; 7 nucleotides agree with TRBD2. CDR1 and CDR2 from the germline V gene are MDHEN and SYDVKM. V gave up 6 bases and J gave up 2 bases; unmatched junction bases: 13. The CDR3 extends over 18 amino acids. The CDR3 DNA reads as TGTGCCAGCAGCCCGAGGGAGGGGAGGGTAACTGGGGCCAACGTCCTGACTTTC. As protein: CASSPREGRVTGANVLTF.

V gene TRBV27 combines with J gene TRBJ2-7, with 10 bases that match TRBD2. CDR3 size: 16 residues. V dropped 2 bases and J dropped 2; count of bases not matched to a gene: 6. The germline gives CDR1 MNHEY, CDR2 SMNVEV (reference sequence). CDR3 nucleotide sequence: TGTGCCAGCAGTTTAGCCGGGACTAGCGTAACCTACGAGCAGTACTTC. As protein: CASSLAGTSVTYEQYF.

This chain links TRBV27 with TRBJ1-1; weak D call: TRBD1 (6 bases). Trimming cost V 7 bases and J 3 bases, with 21 bases left between them. CDR1 and CDR2 (germline): MNHEY, SMNVEV (reference sequence). This CDR3 contains 16 residues. CDR3 protein: CASMLGGPAIDTEAFF. The CDR3 DNA sequence: TGTGCCAGCATGTTAGGGGGTCCAGCTATTGACACTGAAGCTTTCTTT.